The 15 T cell receptor beta chains in this list originate from one sample, sequenced in a study of CD8 T cells in ankylosing spondylitis. TCRdb re-derived calls from the 5' RACE reads in MiXCR, one entry per CDR3 protein. The table has under 850,000 distinct CDR3 sequences, 15% to 20% seen once. Points from the study as a whole: Fewer than 10 highly homologous variants formed a TCR beta motif that appeared characteristic of ankylosing spondylitis blood.

These receptors' targets are unknown. What was sequenced was blood, either unsorted or a sorted T cell fraction (not recorded which). These receptor sequences come from a male donor with ankylosing spondylitis.

This clonotype was recorded at least ten times. This chain joins TRBV5-1 and TRBJ2-3, with 9 bases matching TRBD2. CDR3 size: 16 residues. Per germline, CDR1 SGHRS and CDR2 YFSETQ. The J segment lost 6 bases and the V segment lost 2 bases, leaving 10 bases of the junction unmatched. The CDR3 reads CASSFGTSSPGDTQYF. CDR3 nucleotides: TGCGCCAGCAGCTTTGGGACTAGCAGTCCTGGGGATACGCAGTATTTT. Variable domain in full (rest from reference TRBV5-1 and TRBJ2-3): KAGVTQTPRYLIKTRGQQVTLSCSPISGHRSVSWYQQTPGQGLQFLFEYFSETQRNKGNFPGRFSGRQFSNSRSEMNVSTLELGDSALYLCASSFGTSSPGDTQYFGPGTRLTVL.

V gene TRBV3-1 combines with J gene TRBJ2-7; D gene ambiguous. The germline V gene encodes CDR1 LGHDT and CDR2 YNNKEL (reference sequence). This CDR3 is built from 12 residues. The V and J ends lost 2 bases and 5 bases respectively, with 7 bases between them. The CDR3, as DNA: TGTGCCAGCAGCCAACTACTAAACGAGCAGTACTTC. Translating it yields CASSQLLNEQYF.

This clonotype was observed many times. This chain connects TRBV4-1 to TRBJ1-5; D is uncertain. From germline, CDR1 is MGHRA and CDR2 YSYEKL. The CDR3 consists of 12 residues. Deletions cut 4 bases from V and 9 bases from J, with 10 bases between. CDR3 nucleotide sequence: TGCGCCAGCAGCCCGATGGGAGGGCCCCAGCATTTT. Residues: CASSPMGGPQHF.

This clonotype showed up just a few times. This chain uses TRBV4-1 with TRBJ2-1, with a tentative D call TRBD1 (6 bases). Germline CDR1 is MGHRA and CDR2 is YSYEKL. The CDR3 spans 16 residues. V was clipped by 0 bases and J by 3 bases, with 12 bases between them. The CDR3 reads CASSQDLGQNYNEQFF. The CDR3, as DNA: TGCGCCAGCAGCCAAGATCTCGGACAGAACTACAATGAGCAGTTCTTC.

This rearrangement joins TRBV20-1 to TRBJ1-1, with D possibly TRBD1 on 6 matching bases. Germline CDR1 is DFQATT and CDR2 is SNEGSKA (reference sequence). The germline V and J ends were trimmed by 6 bases and 5 bases, with 16 bases remaining between them. This CDR3 comprises 13 residues. CDR3 region: CSARGEGETEAFF. The CDR3 nucleotides are TGCAGTGCCAGGGGAGAGGGGGAAACTGAAGCTTTCTTT.

The chain carries TRBV5-1 and TRBJ2-2; a possible D gene is TRBD2 (5 bases). CDR1 is SGHRS, CDR2 YFSETQ, per germline. The CDR3 is 15 amino acids. V was cut by 0 bases and J by 5 bases, with 11 bases left in between. CDR3 nucleotides: TGCGCCAGCAGCTTGGACGTAGCGAGAACCGGGGAGCTGTTTTTT. As protein: CASSLDVARTGELFF.

This clonotype was picked up a small number of times. The rearrangement joins TRBV6-5 to TRBJ1-4; D unclear. Germline assignment: CDR1 MNHEY and CDR2 SVGAGI. V was trimmed by 3 bases and J by 5 bases, leaving 13 bases between them. This CDR3 has 15 amino acids. The CDR3: CASSYGRLENEKLFF. As DNA, the CDR3 is TGTGCCAGCAGTTATGGGCGCCTGGAAAATGAAAAACTGTTTTTT.

The V gene is TRBV19, the J gene TRBJ2-5, with 11 bases that match TRBD1. The V and J ends lost 3 bases and 6 bases, in that order; junction bases with no gene match: 15. The CDR3 loop spans 18 amino acids. Germline V gives CDR1 LNHDA, CDR2 SQIVND (reference sequence). CDR3 residues: CASSMSGDGQGAGKTQYF. CDR3 nucleotides: TGTGCCAGTAGTATGTCCGGCGATGGACAGGGGGCGGGAAAGACCCAGTACTTC.

In its sample, this clonotype was seen a few times. This chain uses TRBV27 with TRBJ1-1; maybe TRBD1 (5 bases). The germline V and J ends were trimmed by 0 bases and 0 bases, with 8 bases remaining between them. This CDR3 is built from 15 residues. Per the germline V gene, CDR1 is MNHEY and CDR2 is SMNVEV (reference sequence). The CDR3 region is CASSLSGAMNTEAFF. The CDR3 DNA follows: TGTGCCAGCAGTTTATCTGGGGCAATGAACACTGAAGCTTTCTTT.

This chain links TRBV15 with TRBJ2-5, with D perhaps TRBD1 (6 bases). CDR3 size: 15 residues. Germline V gene lookup returns CDR1 LNHNV and CDR2 YYDKDF (reference sequence). V lost 5 bases and J 5 bases, leaving 18 bases between the germline ends. The CDR3 DNA sequence: TGTGCCACCAGCGAGGGGGAGTTTAAGGGGGAGACCCAGTACTTC. Encoded protein: CATSEGEFKGETQYF.

This clonotype occurred many times. V usage is TRBV29-1 and J usage is TRBJ1-2; D may be TRBD1 (5 bases). Trimming shortened V by 3 bases and J by 1 base, and 12 bases separated the two germline ends. Germline CDR1 SQVTM, CDR2 ANQGSEA. CDR3 length: 14 amino acids. CDR3 DNA: TGCAGCGTTGATAGAGACAGCGTTAACTATGGCTACACCTTC. Protein product: CSVDRDSVNYGYTF.

This clonotype was observed a few times. V usage is TRBV2 and J usage is TRBJ1-4; D call uncertain. Germline CDR1 and CDR2: SNHLY and FYNNEI. The CDR3 length is 15 residues. With 5 bases removed from V and 8 bases from J, the gap between germline ends came to 18 bases. The CDR3 protein is CASSPSGKGGEKLFF. CDR3 coding DNA: TGTGCCAGCAGTCCCTCGGGTAAGGGTGGAGAAAAACTGTTTTTT.

The chain joins TRBV28 to TRBJ1-1, with 7 positions matching TRBD1. The CDR3 contains 17 residues. The junction had 16 bases not matched to a gene; V was cut back by 5 bases and J by 4 bases. The V gene's germline CDR1 is MDHEN and CDR2 SYDVKM. DNA for the CDR3: TGTGCCAGCAGTACACACACCCAGGGGGTCGGGCGCACTGAAGCTTTCTTT. Its protein product is CASSTHTQGVGRTEAFF.

This clonotype was recorded a few times. The chain links TRBV11-2 to TRBJ2-2, with a possible D match to TRBD1 (6 bases). This CDR3 region has 14 residues. V was shortened by 5 bases and J by 7 bases, with 14 bases between the two germline ends. CDR1 and CDR2 (germline): SGHAT, FQNNGV. CDR3 residues: CASSHGNRDGELFF. The CDR3 DNA reads as TGTGCCAGCAGCCACGGGAACAGGGACGGGGAGCTGTTTTTT.

CDR3 sequence: CASSQEPSLFEQFF. CDR3 DNA sequence: TGCGCCAGCAGCCAAGAACCGTCTCTCTTCGAGCAGTTCTTC. The chain employs TRBV4-1 and TRBJ2-1, with D unresolved. Trimming took off 0 bases at V and 10 bases at J, with 13 bases between the two ends. This CDR3 comprises 14 residues. Germline loops: CDR1 MGHRA, CDR2 YSYEKL.